A single sample is the source of the 10 T cell receptor beta chains below, sequenced in a study of T cell responses to AZD1222 COVID-19 vaccine (dated by TCRdb to the early 2020s). The library was produced with the immunoSEQ multiplex PCR assay. This is the immuneACCESS table as TCRdb keeps it, with only in-frame sequences that have V and J called. A part of the clones is gone; compared with another copy, unresolved V genes explain less than half, and the rest is unexplained. The table for this sample lists around 89,000 clones; 80% to 90% of them were counted only once. Roughly 10% of the sample is in the top ten clones. Read against the paper, the sample's time point label means: baseline before first vaccination. The source was peripheral blood, collected on day 0 of AZD1222 vaccination. These receptors all come from an adult in good health.

This clone was seen a handful of times. V usage is TRBV27 and J usage is TRBJ2-2; TRBD2 is a possible D gene (6 bases). The CDR3 spans 16 residues. Germline-derived CDR1 and CDR2 are MNHEY and SMNVEV (reference sequence). The V gene lost 3 bases and the J gene lost 0 bases, with 11 bases spanning the gap. CDR3 nucleotides: TGTGCCAGCAGTTTTCAGCGGGTCGCGAACACCGGGGAGCTGTTTTTT. It codes for CASSFQRVANTGELFF.

This clone was seen just once. The chain employs TRBV29-1 and TRBJ2-3; the D gene is possibly TRBD1 (6 bases). The CDR3 is 12 residues long. Germline V gene sequence: CDR1 SQVTM, CDR2 ANQGSEA. V was cut by 6 bases and J by 0 bases, with 7 bases left in between. Written as DNA, the CDR3 is TGCAGCGTCACAGGGAGCACAGATACGCAGTATTTT. Protein: CSVTGSTDTQYF.

The chain couples TRBV5-1 to TRBJ2-7; D is undetermined. The CDR3 length is 13 residues. CDR1 SGHRS and CDR2 YFSETQ come from the germline V gene. V was cut by 6 bases and J by 7 bases, with 17 bases left in between. DNA of the CDR3: TGCGCCAGCAATGTCTTGCCCGATCGGGAGCAGTACTTC. Translated, it gives CASNVLPDREQYF.

The V call is TRBV2, the J call TRBJ1-1, with a tentative D call TRBD1 (5 bases). V was shortened by 3 bases and J by 5 bases, with 13 bases between the two germline ends. This CDR3 comprises 14 residues. Germline V lookup: CDR1 SNHLY, CDR2 FYNNEI. In nucleotides, the CDR3 is TGTGCCAGCAGTGATAGCAGGGTAGGAACTGAAGCTTTCTTT. This sequence encodes CASSDSRVGTEAFF.

The chain employs TRBV10-3 and TRBJ2-7; TRBD2 matches at 11 bases. The CDR3 extends over 18 amino acids. Germline values: CDR1 ENHRY, CDR2 SYGVKD. J was trimmed by 1 base and V by 6 bases; bases with no gene match: 14. The CDR3: CAISDPLAGGLLSYEQYF. The CDR3 bases are TGTGCCATCAGCGACCCCTTAGCGGGAGGGCTCCTATCCTACGAGCAGTACTTC.

This chain links TRBV19 with TRBJ1-5, with 9 bases aligning to TRBD1. CDR1 and CDR2 from the germline V gene are LNHDA and SQIVND (reference sequence). V dropped 5 bases and J dropped 7; count of bases not matched to a gene: 3. This CDR3 is 13 amino acids long. CDR3 DNA: TGTGCCAGTAGTGACAGGGGGGACCAGCCCCAGCATTTT. It codes for CASSDRGDQPQHF. The full variable domain, completed using reference TRBV19 and TRBJ1-5, is DGGITQSPKYLFRKEGQNVTLSCEQNLNHDAMYWYRQDPGQGLRLIYYSQIVNDFQKGDIAEGYSVSREKKESFPLTVTSAQKNPTAFYLCASSDRGDQPQHFGDGTRLSIL.

The gene calls are TRBV6-5 and TRBJ1-2; no reliable D call. The CDR3 covers 12 residues. Trimming pared 6 bases from V and 3 bases from J, leaving 8 bases between. Looked up from germline, CDR1 is MNHEY and CDR2 is SVGAGI. The CDR3 DNA sequence: TGTGCCAGCAGCCGCGACCACTATGGCTACACCTTC. This gives the protein CASSRDHYGYTF.

This clone was seen a single time. The genes are TRBV6-5 and TRBJ1-2; D is possibly TRBD1 (5 bases). The CDR3 totals 15 residues. Germline V lookup: CDR1 MNHEY, CDR2 SVGAGI. V shed 5 bases and J shed 3 bases, with 16 bases lying between them. The CDR3 DNA is TGTGCCAGCAGTCCGGGCTGGGGGACCTACTATGGCTACACCTTC. It specifies CASSPGWGTYYGYTF.

This chain uses TRBV3-1 (or the pseudogene TRBV3-2) with TRBJ2-5, with 10 bases lining up with TRBD1. V gave up 6 bases and J gave up 4 bases; unmatched junction bases: 8. CDR3 length equals 15 residues. Germline V gives CDR1 LGHDT, CDR2 YNNKEL (reference sequence). The CDR3: CASRFGTGVRETQYF. CDR3 sequence (DNA): TGTGCCAGCAGATTCGGGACAGGGGTTAGAGAGACCCAGTACTTC.

The chain recombines TRBV18 with TRBJ1-1, with D possibly being TRBD1 (5 bases). This CDR3 is 14 amino acids long. The V end lost 6 bases, the J end lost 4 bases, and 15 bases lay between the germline ends. From germline, CDR1 is KGHSH and CDR2 LQKENI. CDR3 DNA: TGTGCCAGCTCCCCGGGGAGGGGTCCCACTGAAGCTTTCTTT. Its translation is CASSPGRGPTEAFF.